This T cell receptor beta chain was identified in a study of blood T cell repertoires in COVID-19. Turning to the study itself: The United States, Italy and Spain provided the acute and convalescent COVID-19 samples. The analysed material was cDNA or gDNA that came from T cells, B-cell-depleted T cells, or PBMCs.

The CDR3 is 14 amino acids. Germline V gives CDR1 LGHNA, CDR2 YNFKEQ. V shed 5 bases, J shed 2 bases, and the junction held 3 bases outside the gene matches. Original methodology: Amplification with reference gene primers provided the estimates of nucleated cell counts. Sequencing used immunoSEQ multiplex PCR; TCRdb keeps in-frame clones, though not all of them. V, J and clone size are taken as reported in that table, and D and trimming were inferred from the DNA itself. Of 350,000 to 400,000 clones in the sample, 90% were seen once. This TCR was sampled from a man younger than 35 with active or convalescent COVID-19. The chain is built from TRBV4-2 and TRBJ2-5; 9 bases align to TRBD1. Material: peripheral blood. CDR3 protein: CASSSGTGQETQYF. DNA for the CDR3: TGTGCCAGCAGCTCCGGGACAGGGCAAGAGACCCAGTACTTC.